The rows below give T cell receptor beta chains drawn from one sample of a study of OX40 agonist ivuxolimab in advanced cancers. The table came from immunoSEQ multiplex PCR; TCRdb's copy has only in-frame clones and leaves some out. This sample has roughly 17,000 clones; more than 75% occur once, and the top ten carry roughly 15%. Material: CD4+ or CD8+ T cells sorted from blood, obtained in a trial of the OX40 agonist ivuxolimab. The receptors were sampled from an adult with an advanced solid tumor such as melanoma, head and neck, liver or kidney cancer. Both conserved end residues are trimmed from each CDR3.

V	J	CDR3
TRBV5-1	TRBJ2-1	ASSLVVGSGNNEQF
TRBV5-1	TRBJ2-1	ASSAGQGANINEQF
TRBV28	TRBJ2-3	ASSLRSSFRTQY
TRBV6-1	TRBJ1-5	ASRIRGDNQPQH
TRBV28	TRBJ2-3	ASTPPRGTQY
TRBV19	TRBJ1-2	ASRSGRGDYGYT
TRBV28	TRBJ1-5	ASSEPGQGAFQPQH
TRBV29-1	TRBJ2-7	SVKRGGVEQY
TRBV15	TRBJ1-1	ATSRPAGTGGIQAF
TRBV9	TRBJ1-1	ASSATDGNTEAF
TRBV5-1	TRBJ1-6	ASSLAGGGGNSPLH
TRBV18	TRBJ1-5	ASSPYGGNGQPQH
TRBV19	TRBJ1-1	ASRTGAGFMNTEAF
TRBV6-1	TRBJ1-1	ASRALRTGNTEAF
TRBV9	TRBJ2-5	ASSIQETQY
TRBV7-2	TRBJ2-5	ASSPTGTPGETQY
TRBV5-1	TRBJ2-6	ASSPGGAGANVLT
TRBV7-9	TRBJ2-4	ASSSGTGNIQY
TRBV7-3	TRBJ2-3	ASSAGSAGGWGTDTQY
TRBV6-1	TRBJ2-7	ASSRDSNTYEQY
TRBV27	.	ASSLSGRRDEQY
TRBV29-1	TRBJ2-7	SARDPNGEQY
TRBV7-3	TRBJ2-5	ASRKQKETQY
TRBV5-1	TRBJ1-3	ASSVNTGPSGNTIY
TRBV7-9	TRBJ1-2	ASIPMGAGNYGYT
TRBV6-4	TRBJ2-5	ATRAGFTQETQY
TRBV6-4	TRBJ2-7	ASSRTGSSYEQY
TRBV4-1	TRBJ1-2	ASSQGGPLDRVDYGYT
TRBV7-2	TRBJ1-2	ASSPGVQAFNYGYT
TRBV5-1	TRBJ2-7	ASSPASYEQY
TRBV19	TRBJ2-7	ASSADRGYEQY
TRBV11-1	TRBJ1-3	ASSLRQVLSGNTIY
TRBV4-1	TRBJ1-1	ASSQLDLVRWGEAF
TRBV7-2	TRBJ2-7	ASSLAGRISYEQY
TRBV6-4	TRBJ1-1	ASSVGGDITEAF
TRBV7-6	TRBJ2-7	ASSLAFGLGEQY
TRBV19	TRBJ2-4	ASSIQGLGNIQY
TRBV5-1	TRBJ2-2	ASSLGGNTGELF
TRBV5-1	TRBJ2-4	ASSLGAGSPVVDIQY
TRBV30	TRBJ2-1	AWSVLGEQF
TRBV7-2	TRBJ1-1	ASSTKLGEAF
TRBV18	TRBJ1-4	ASSLNSSPEKRLF
TRBV11-2	TRBJ2-5	ASSSYQETQY
TRBV7-8	TRBJ2-5	ASSGPGGETQY
TRBV23-1	TRBJ1-2	ARIYRAGYT
TRBV6-4	TRBJ2-3	ASRGTSGCRLGTQY
TRBV14	TRBJ2-1	ASSQRLAGLRGNEQF
TRBV7-2	TRBJ1-4	ASSLVSSGEKLF
TRBV9	TRBJ1-5	ASSPGGTQPQH
TRBV19	TRBJ2-7	ASSIVRDTSYEQY
TRBV5-1	TRBJ2-3	ASSLAGTHTDTQY
TRBV20-1	TRBJ2-1	SGTSGNEQF
TRBV10-3	TRBJ2-1	AISALARAYNEQF
TRBV6-5	TRBJ2-7	ASRLQGARWDEQY
TRBV6-5	TRBJ1-2	ASSYSQGGSGYT
TRBV13	TRBJ2-1	ASSSERGGGEQF
TRBV27	TRBJ1-2	ASRDSGGPHYGYT
TRBV4-1	TRBJ2-3	ASSSRMGQITDTQY
TRBV5-6	TRBJ2-7	ASSLQGSLSYEQY